This T cell receptor (beta chain) is from a study of cytomegalovirus exposure and HLA in healthy donors. Study as a whole: Of approximately 400 genotyped donors, roughly 81% clustered with self-reported Caucasian donors.

The PCR employed 60 Vbeta primers together with 13 Jbeta primers. Produced via immunoSEQ multiplex PCR; TCRdb's table is partial and in-frame only. The sample holds approximately 100,000 clones; under 70% are singletons and the top ten take less than 2.5%. V was cut by 3 bases and J by 4 bases, with 13 bases left in between. The germline gives CDR1 KGHSH, CDR2 LQKENI. The CDR3 length is 14 residues. The sequencing sample was made of PBMCs. The J gene is TRBJ2-7, the V gene TRBV18; TRBD2 is a possible D gene (7 bases). The receptor comes from a man in his forties or fifties in good health and CMV-seronegative. CDR3 in amino acids: CASSPTGGLYEQYF. CDR3 bases: TGTGCCAGCTCACCTACGGGGGGCTTATACGAGCAGTACTTC.